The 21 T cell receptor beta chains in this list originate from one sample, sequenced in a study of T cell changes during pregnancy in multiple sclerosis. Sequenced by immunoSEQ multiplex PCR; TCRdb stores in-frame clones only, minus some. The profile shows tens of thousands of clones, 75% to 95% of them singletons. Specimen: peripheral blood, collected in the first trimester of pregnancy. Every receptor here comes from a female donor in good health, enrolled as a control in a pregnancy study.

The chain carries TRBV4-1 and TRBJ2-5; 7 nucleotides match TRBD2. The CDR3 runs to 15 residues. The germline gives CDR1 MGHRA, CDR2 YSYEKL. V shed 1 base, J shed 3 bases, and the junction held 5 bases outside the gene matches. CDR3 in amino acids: CASSQVGLTKETQYF. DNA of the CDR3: TGCGCCAGCAGCCAAGTGGGACTAACGAAAGAGACCCAGTACTTC.

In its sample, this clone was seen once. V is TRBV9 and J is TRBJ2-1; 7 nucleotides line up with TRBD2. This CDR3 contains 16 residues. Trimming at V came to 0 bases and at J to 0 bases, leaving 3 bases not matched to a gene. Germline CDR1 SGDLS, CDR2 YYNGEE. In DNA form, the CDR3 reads TGTGCCAGCAGCGTAGTATGGGGGGGCTCCTACAATGAGCAGTTCTTC. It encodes CASSVVWGGSYNEQFF.

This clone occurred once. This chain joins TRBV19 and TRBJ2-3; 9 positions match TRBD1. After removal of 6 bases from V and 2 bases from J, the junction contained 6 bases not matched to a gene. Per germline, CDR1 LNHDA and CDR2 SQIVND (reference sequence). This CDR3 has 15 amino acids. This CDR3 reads CASRNGQGFTDTQYF. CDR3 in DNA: TGTGCCAGTAGGAACGGACAGGGGTTCACAGATACGCAGTATTTT.

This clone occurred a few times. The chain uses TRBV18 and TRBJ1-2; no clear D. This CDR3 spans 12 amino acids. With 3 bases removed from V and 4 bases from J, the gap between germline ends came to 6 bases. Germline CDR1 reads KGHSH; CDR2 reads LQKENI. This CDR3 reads CASSPDIYGYTF. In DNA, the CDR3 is TGTGCCAGCTCACCCGACATCTATGGCTACACCTTC.

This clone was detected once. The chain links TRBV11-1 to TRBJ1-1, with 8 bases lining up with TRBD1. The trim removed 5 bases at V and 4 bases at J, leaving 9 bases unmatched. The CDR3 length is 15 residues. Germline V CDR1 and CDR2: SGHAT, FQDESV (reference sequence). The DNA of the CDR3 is TGTGCCAGCAGCAGGCGGACAGGGATGAGCACTGAAGCTTTCTTT. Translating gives CASSRRTGMSTEAFF.

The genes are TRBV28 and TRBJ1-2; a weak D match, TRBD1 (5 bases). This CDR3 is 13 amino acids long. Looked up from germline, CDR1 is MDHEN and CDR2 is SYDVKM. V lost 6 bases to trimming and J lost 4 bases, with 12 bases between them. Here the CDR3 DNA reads TGTGCCAGCAGACCGACAGCACTCTATGGCTACACCTTC. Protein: CASRPTALYGYTF.

CDR3 residues: CASSLVLQVYEQYF. The CDR3 nucleotides are TGTGCCAGCAGTTTAGTCTTACAGGTTTACGAGCAGTACTTC. J is TRBJ2-7 and V is TRBV28; D perhaps matches TRBD1 (5 bases). The CDR3 sequence is 14 residues long. V lost 2 bases to trimming and J lost 4 bases, with 12 bases between them. Germline-derived CDR1 and CDR2 are MDHEN and SYDVKM.

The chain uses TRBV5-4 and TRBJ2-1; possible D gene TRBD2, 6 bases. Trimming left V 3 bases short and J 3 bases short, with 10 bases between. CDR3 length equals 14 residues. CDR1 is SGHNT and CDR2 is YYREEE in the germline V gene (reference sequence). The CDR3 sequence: CASSSGGVYNEQFF. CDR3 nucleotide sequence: TGTGCCAGCAGCTCTGGAGGGGTCTACAATGAGCAGTTCTTC.

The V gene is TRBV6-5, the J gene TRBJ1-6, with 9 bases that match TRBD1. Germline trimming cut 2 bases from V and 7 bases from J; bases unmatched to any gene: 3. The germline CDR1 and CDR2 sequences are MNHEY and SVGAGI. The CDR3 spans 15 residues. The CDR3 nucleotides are TGTGCCAGCAGTTACAGCGGGACAGGGAATTCACCCCTCCACTTT. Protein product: CASSYSGTGNSPLHF.

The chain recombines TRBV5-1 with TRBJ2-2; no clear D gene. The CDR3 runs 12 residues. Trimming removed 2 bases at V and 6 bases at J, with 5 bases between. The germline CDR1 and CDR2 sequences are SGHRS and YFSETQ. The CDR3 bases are TGCGCCAGCAGCTTTAGCTCCGGGGAGCTGTTTTTT. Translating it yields CASSFSSGELFF.

The CDR3 DNA is TGCGCCAGCAGCATGGTAACTAGCGTAGAGACCCAGTACTTC. Its protein is CASSMVTSVETQYF. V and J are TRBV5-1 and TRBJ2-5, with 7 nucleotides matching TRBD2. The germline V gene encodes CDR1 SGHRS and CDR2 YFSETQ. The CDR3 totals 14 residues. J lost 4 bases, V lost 4 bases, and 7 bases had no gene match.

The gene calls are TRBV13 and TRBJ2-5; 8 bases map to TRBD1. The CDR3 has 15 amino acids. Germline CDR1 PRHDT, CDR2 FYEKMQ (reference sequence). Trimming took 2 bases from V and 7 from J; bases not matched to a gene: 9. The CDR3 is CASSLLDRAGGTQYF. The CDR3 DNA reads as TGTGCCAGCAGCTTACTGGACAGGGCGGGTGGGACCCAGTACTTC.

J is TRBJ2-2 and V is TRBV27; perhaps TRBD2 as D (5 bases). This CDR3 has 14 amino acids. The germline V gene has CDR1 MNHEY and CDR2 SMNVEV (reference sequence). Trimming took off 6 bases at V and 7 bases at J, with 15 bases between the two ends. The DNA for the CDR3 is TGTGCCAGCAGCCCTAGCTCCCGGGGCGGGGAGCTGTTTTTT. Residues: CASSPSSRGGELFF.

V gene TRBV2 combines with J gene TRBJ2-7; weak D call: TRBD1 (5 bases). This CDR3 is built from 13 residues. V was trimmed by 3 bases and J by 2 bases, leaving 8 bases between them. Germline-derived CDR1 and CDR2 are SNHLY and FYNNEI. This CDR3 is CASSDRATYEQYF. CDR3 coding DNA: TGTGCCAGCAGTGACAGGGCGACCTACGAGCAGTACTTC. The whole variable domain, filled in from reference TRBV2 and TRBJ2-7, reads EPEVTQTPSHQVTQMGQEVILRCVPISNHLYFYWYRQILGQKVEFLVSFYNNEISEKSEIFDDQFSVERPDGSNFTLKIRSTKLEDSAMYFCASSDRATYEQYFGPGTRLTVT.

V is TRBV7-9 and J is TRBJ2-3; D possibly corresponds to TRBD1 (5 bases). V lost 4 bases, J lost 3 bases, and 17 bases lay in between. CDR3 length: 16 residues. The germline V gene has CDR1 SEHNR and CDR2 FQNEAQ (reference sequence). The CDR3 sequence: CASSSPQGIKTDTQYF. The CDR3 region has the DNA TGTGCCAGCAGCTCTCCCCAGGGAATTAAGACAGATACGCAGTATTTT.

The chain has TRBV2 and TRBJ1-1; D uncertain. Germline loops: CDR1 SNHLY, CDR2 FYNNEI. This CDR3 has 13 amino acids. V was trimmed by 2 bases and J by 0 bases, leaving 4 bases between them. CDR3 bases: TGTGCCAGCAGTGAATATCTGAACACTGAAGCTTTCTTT. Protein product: CASSEYLNTEAFF.

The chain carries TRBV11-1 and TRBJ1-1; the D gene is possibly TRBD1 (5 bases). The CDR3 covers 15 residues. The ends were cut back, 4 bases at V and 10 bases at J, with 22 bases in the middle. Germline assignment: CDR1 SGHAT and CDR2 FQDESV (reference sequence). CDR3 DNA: TGTGCCAGCAGCTCCTCGACAGAGAGTACACTGACAGCTTTCTTT. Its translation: CASSSSTESTLTAFF.

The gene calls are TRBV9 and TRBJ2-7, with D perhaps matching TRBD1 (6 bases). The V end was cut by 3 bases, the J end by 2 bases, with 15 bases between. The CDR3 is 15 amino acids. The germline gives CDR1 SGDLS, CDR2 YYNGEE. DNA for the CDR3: TGTGCCAGCAGCGCCCTCGGGGACACGGCCTACGAGCAGTACTTC. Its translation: CASSALGDTAYEQYF.

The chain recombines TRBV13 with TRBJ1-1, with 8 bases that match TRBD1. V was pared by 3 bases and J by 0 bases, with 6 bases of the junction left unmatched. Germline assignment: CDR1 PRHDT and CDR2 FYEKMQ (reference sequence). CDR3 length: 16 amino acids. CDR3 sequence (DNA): TGTGCCAGCAGCTTCCCTACAGGGGGACTGAACACTGAAGCTTTCTTT. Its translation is CASSFPTGGLNTEAFF.

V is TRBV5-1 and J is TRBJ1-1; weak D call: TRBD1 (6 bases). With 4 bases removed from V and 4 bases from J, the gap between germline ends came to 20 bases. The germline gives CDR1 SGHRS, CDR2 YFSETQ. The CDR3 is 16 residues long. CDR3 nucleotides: TGCGCCAGCAGCCGTTCGGGGGGGCGAGGGGGCACTGAAGCTTTCTTT. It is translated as CASSRSGGRGGTEAFF.

CDR3 protein: CASSLLARTDQETQYF. As DNA, the CDR3 is TGTGCCAGCAGCTTATTGGCTCGGACAGACCAAGAGACCCAGTACTTC. The chain is built from TRBV7-3 and TRBJ2-5; D is perhaps TRBD1 (6 bases). CDR1 and CDR2 (germline): SGHTA, FQGTGA. V dropped 2 bases and J dropped 0 bases, with 13 bases sitting between them. CDR3 length: 16 residues.